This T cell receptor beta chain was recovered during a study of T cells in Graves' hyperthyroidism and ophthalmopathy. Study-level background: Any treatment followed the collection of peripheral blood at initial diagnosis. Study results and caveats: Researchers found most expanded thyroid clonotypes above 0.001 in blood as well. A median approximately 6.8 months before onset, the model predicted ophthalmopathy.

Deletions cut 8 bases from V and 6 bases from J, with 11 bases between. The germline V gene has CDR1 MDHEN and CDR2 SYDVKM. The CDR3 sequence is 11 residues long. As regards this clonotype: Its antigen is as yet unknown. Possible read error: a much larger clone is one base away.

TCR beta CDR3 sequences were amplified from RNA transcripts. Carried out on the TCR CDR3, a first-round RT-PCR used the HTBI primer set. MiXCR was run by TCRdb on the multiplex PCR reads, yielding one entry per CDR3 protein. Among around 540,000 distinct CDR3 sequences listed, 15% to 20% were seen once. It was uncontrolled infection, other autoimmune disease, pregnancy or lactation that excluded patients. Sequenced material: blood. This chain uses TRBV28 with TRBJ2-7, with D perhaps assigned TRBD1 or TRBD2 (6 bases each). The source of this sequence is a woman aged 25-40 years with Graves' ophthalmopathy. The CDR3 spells CASGGPIEQYF. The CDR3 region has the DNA TGTGCCAGCGGGGGGCCGATCGAGCAGTACTTC.